The 12 T cell receptor beta chains reported below all come from one sample, sequenced in a study of T cell repertoires in cytomegalovirus infection. MiXCR, run by TCRdb on the reads, gives a single entry per CDR3 protein. Of more than 300,000 distinct CDR3 sequences in the sample, roughly a third were seen once. These receptors' targets are unknown. The sample consisted of cultured PBMCs, taken from culture after CMV antigen stimulation. The receptors were sampled from a human donor in good health (CMV status not recorded). Some clones in this sample may be carry-over from other donors' samples.

The V gene is TRBV19, the J gene TRBJ2-3; D tentatively reads TRBD1 or TRBD2 (5 bases each). Germline CDR1 is LNHDA and CDR2 is SQIVND (reference sequence). Trimming took off 6 bases at V and 5 bases at J, with 12 bases between the two ends. The CDR3 extends over 13 amino acids. CDR3 DNA: TGTGCCAGTAGGGTTCCGGGGCAAGATACGCAGTATTTT. Its protein is CASRVPGQDTQYF.

This clonotype appeared a few times. This sequence joins TRBV7-2 and TRBJ1-1; no firm D call. Trimming removed 1 base from V and 6 bases from J, with 9 bases in between. Germline CDR1 SGHTA, CDR2 FQGNSA. The CDR3 is made up of 13 amino acids. CDR3 coding DNA: TGTGCCAGCAGCTTAGGGAAAGGCCCTGAAGCTTTCTTT. Its translation is CASSLGKGPEAFF.

The chain couples TRBV4-1 to TRBJ2-3; weak D call: TRBD2 (5 bases). Looked up from germline, CDR1 is MGHRA and CDR2 is YSYEKL. V was shortened by 1 base and J by 0 bases, with 8 bases between the two germline ends. The CDR3 runs 15 residues. The DNA of the CDR3 is TGCGCCAGCAGCCAAGGAGAGCGGAGCACAGATACGCAGTATTTT. Translating it yields CASSQGERSTDTQYF.

This clonotype was observed a handful of times. The chain uses TRBV5-4 and TRBJ2-2, with a weak D call TRBD2 (6 bases). Trimming stripped 7 bases from V and 2 bases from J, with 15 bases between. The CDR3 loop spans 15 amino acids. In germline, CDR1 is SGHNT, CDR2 YYREEE (reference sequence). The CDR3 loop reads CASAEGSGNTGELFF. The CDR3 nucleotides are TGTGCCAGCGCTGAGGGTAGCGGAAACACCGGGGAGCTGTTTTTT.

In its sample, this clonotype was seen a few times. J is TRBJ1-1 and V is TRBV7-2, with TRBD1 matching over 7 bases. The trim removed 6 bases at V and 1 base at J, leaving 2 bases unmatched. CDR1 SGHTA and CDR2 FQGNSA come from the germline V gene. This CDR3 is built from 13 residues. CDR3 in amino acids: CASRGQSNTEAFF. Written as DNA, the CDR3 is TGTGCCAGCAGGGGACAGTCGAACACTGAAGCTTTCTTT.

This clonotype was recorded a few times. This chain connects TRBV4-3 to TRBJ2-2; no clear D gene. This CDR3 is 15 amino acids long. Germline CDR1 LGHNA, CDR2 YSLEER. The V end was cut by 0 bases, the J end by 2 bases, with 7 bases between. CDR3 loop: CASSQDGRNTGELFF. Here the CDR3 DNA reads TGCGCCAGCAGCCAAGATGGTCGCAACACCGGGGAGCTGTTTTTT.

This clonotype was picked up a small number of times. The CDR3 here is CASRPGTDPSNTGELFF. The DNA for the CDR3 is TGTGCCAGCAGACCGGGGACAGATCCTTCGAACACCGGGGAGCTGTTTTTT. The chain employs TRBV7-9 and TRBJ2-2; 7 bases fit TRBD1. J lost 0 bases, V lost 6 bases, and 10 bases had no gene match. Germline CDR1 and CDR2: SEHNR and FQNEAQ (reference sequence). This CDR3 is built from 17 residues.

This clonotype came up many times. J is TRBJ2-1 and V is TRBV11-3; D is undetermined. CDR3 length: 14 amino acids. The V gene's germline CDR1 is SGHNT and CDR2 YENEEA. Trimming shortened V by 0 bases and J by 8 bases, and 11 bases separated the two germline ends. The CDR3 region is CASSLDLGSYEQFF. CDR3 DNA: TGTGCCAGCAGCTTAGATCTTGGTAGCTATGAGCAGTTCTTC.

This clonotype was counted between two and nine times. This sequence joins TRBV6-1 and TRBJ1-4; the D gene is possibly TRBD1 (6 bases). The CDR3 runs to 15 residues. Trimming took 6 bases from V and 6 from J, leaving 17 bases between them. Germline V gene lookup returns CDR1 MNHNS and CDR2 SASEGT. The chain's CDR3 is CASRNTGRLDEKLFF. CDR3 nucleotide sequence: TGTGCCAGCAGGAACACAGGGAGGTTGGATGAAAAACTGTTTTTT.

The rearrangement joins TRBV4-1 to TRBJ1-4; unclear D gene. V lost 2 bases to trimming and J lost 5 bases, with 12 bases between them. This CDR3 has 15 residues. Germline CDR1 MGHRA, CDR2 YSYEKL. The CDR3 coding sequence is TGCGCCAGCAGCCAACCCTCCGCGGGCAATGAAAAACTGTTTTTT. This codes for CASSQPSAGNEKLFF.

The chain couples TRBV19 to TRBJ2-1; 9 nucleotides align to TRBD2. Germline CDR1 and CDR2: LNHDA and SQIVND (reference sequence). V shed 7 bases, J shed 7 bases, and the junction held 14 bases outside the gene matches. This CDR3 has 16 residues. The CDR3 region has the DNA TGTGCCAGTATGGCTCGAGGCGGGAGGGCCCAAAATGAGCAGTTCTTC. Its protein is CASMARGGRAQNEQFF.

This clonotype occurred many times. The chain's CDR3 is CASSSVWGDTSYNEQFF. The CDR3 coding sequence is TGTGCCAGCAGCTCGGTATGGGGGGACACAAGTTACAATGAGCAGTTCTTC. The V and J genes are TRBV7-9 and TRBJ2-1; either TRBD1 or TRBD2 may supply D (6 bases each). Germline V lookup: CDR1 SEHNR, CDR2 FQNEAQ (reference sequence). V was clipped by 4 bases and J by 4 bases, with 20 bases between them. The CDR3 is 17 residues long.